This TCR beta chain emerged from a study of shared clonotypes between healthy human individuals. Study background: Three CD4 naive, three CD4 memory, two CD8 naive and one CD8 memory plate were used per donor.

CDR3 size: 14 residues. V lost 3 bases, J lost 8 bases, and 14 bases lay in between. CDR1 and CDR2 from the germline V gene are LNHDA and SQIVND (reference sequence). Assay execution proceeded at the deep level. Assay: immunoSEQ multiplex PCR; the TCRdb copy retains only in-frame clones and omits some. The table records hundreds of thousands of clones, roughly 98% of them present only once. CD45RO-negative, CCR7-selected cells formed the naive CD8 fraction, which excluded terminally differentiated effector memory CD45RA+ cells. Study donors comprised healthy, HIV-negative adults devoid of recent acute infection or vaccination.

The sample comprised naive CD8+ T cells sorted from blood. The chain uses TRBV19 and TRBJ2-1; no clear D gene. The TCR was taken from a man younger than 45 in good health. CDR3 coding DNA: TGTGCCAGTAGTATCCCGCTCCGGTTCCATGAGCAGTTCTTC. Translated: CASSIPLRFHEQFF.